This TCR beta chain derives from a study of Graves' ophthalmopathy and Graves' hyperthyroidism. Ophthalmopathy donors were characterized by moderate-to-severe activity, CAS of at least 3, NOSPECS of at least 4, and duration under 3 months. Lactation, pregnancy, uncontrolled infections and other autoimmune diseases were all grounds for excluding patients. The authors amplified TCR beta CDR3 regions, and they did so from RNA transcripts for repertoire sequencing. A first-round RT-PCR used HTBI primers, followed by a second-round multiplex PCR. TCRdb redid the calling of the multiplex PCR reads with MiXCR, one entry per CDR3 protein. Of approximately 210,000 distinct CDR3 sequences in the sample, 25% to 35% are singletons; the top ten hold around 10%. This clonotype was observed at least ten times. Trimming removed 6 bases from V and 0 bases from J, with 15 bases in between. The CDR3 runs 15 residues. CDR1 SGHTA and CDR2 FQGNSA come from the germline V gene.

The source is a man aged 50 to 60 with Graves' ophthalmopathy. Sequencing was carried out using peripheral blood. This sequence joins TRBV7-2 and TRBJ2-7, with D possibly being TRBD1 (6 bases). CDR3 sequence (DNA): TGTGCCAGCAGTTTCCAGGACAGATTCTCCTACGAGCAGTACTTC. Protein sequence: CASSFQDRFSYEQYF.